The present T cell receptor beta chain was sequenced within a study of OX40 agonist ivuxolimab in advanced cancers. Only in-frame clones appear in the TCRdb table, and some are missing; sequencing was by immunoSEQ multiplex PCR. The sample records roughly 67,000 clones, about 90% being singletons. CDR1 is GTSNPN and CDR2 is SVGIG in the germline V gene (reference sequence). V dropped 0 bases and J dropped 2 bases, with 13 bases sitting between them. The CDR3 is made up of 15 amino acids. The source material was CD4+ or CD8+ T cells sorted from blood, sampled in a trial of the OX40 agonist ivuxolimab. The chain joins TRBV30 to TRBJ1-1, with D maybe TRBD1 (5 bases). This clonotype was obtained from an adult with an advanced solid tumor such as melanoma, head and neck, liver or kidney cancer. CDR3 residues: CAWSVRRAVNTEAFF. CDR3 coding DNA: TGTGCCTGGAGTGTACGCAGGGCGGTTAACACTGAAGCTTTCTTT.